One and the same sample provided the 27 T cell receptor beta chains below, sequenced in a study of T cells in Graves' hyperthyroidism and ophthalmopathy. From RNA transcripts, TCR beta CDR3 regions were amplified. The HTBI primer set was used in a first-round RT-PCR of the TCR CDR3. TCRdb passed the multiplex PCR reads through MiXCR, listing each CDR3 protein once. The sample consists of under 130,000 distinct CDR3 sequences, roughly 50% of them appearing once. Sequenced input: blood. Receptors were obtained from a man aged 35-49 years with Graves' hyperthyroidism.

Comments on this clonotype: The junction departs from germline at one end; a sequencing error may be responsible. V is TRBV7-7 and J is TRBJ2-1; weak D call: TRBD2 (5 bases). The CDR3 is 13 amino acids. Looked up from germline, CDR1 is SSHAT and CDR2 is FNYEAQ (reference sequence). CDR3 coding DNA: TGCGCTAGCAGCTTTTCATACAACAATGTGCAGTTCTTC. Its protein product is CASSFSYNNVQFF.

The rearrangement uses TRBV20-1 and TRBJ2-2; 9 bases line up with TRBD2. CDR3 length: 17 residues. The germline gives CDR1 DFQATT, CDR2 SNEGSKA (reference sequence). The ends lost 6 bases at V and 0 bases at J; junction bases unmatched: 11. The CDR3: CSASPPSGNANTGELFF. The CDR3 region has the DNA TGCAGTGCGTCGCCCCCTAGCGGGAACGCGAACACCGGGGAGCTGTTTTTT.

V and J are TRBV2 and TRBJ1-1; weak D call: TRBD1 (6 bases). The CDR3 is 12 residues long. Germline CDR1 and CDR2: SNHLY and FYNNEI. Trimming pared 8 bases from V and 7 bases from J, leaving 14 bases between. This CDR3 is CASHRVYFEAFF. Here the CDR3 DNA reads TGTGCCAGCCACAGGGTCTACTTTGAAGCTTTCTTT.

V usage is TRBV3-1 and J usage is TRBJ2-7; maybe TRBD2 (5 bases). This CDR3 is 13 amino acids long. Germline CDR1 and CDR2: LGHDT and YNNKEL (reference sequence). V lost 11 bases and J 4 bases, leaving 18 bases between the germline ends. The DNA for the CDR3 is TGTGCCTCCTGCAGCCAAGAGGGTTACGAGCAGTACTTC. It yields the protein CASCSQEGYEQYF.

The V call is TRBV7-9, the J call TRBJ1-4, with D perhaps matching TRBD1 (5 bases). The germline V gene has CDR1 SEHNR and CDR2 FQNEAQ (reference sequence). The CDR3 is 15 amino acids. Deletions cut 0 bases from V and 10 bases from J, with 15 bases between. The CDR3 sequence: CASSLAAGLAGKLFF. CDR3 nucleotides: TGTGCCAGCAGCTTAGCGGCAGGGCTGGCCGGAAAACTGTTTTTT.

With respect to this clonotype: A much larger clone lies one base from this, so it may be a read error. The V gene is TRBV7-8, the J gene TRBJ1-6; no clear D. The CDR3 spans 15 residues. Per the germline V gene, CDR1 is SGHVS and CDR2 is FQNEAQ. The V gene lost 5 bases and the J gene lost 8 bases, with 16 bases spanning the gap. CDR3: CASSQGEGTDSPLHF. Here the CDR3 DNA reads TGTGCCAGCAGCCAAGGAGAGGGTACTGATTCACCCCTCCACTTT.

The chain couples TRBV10-2 to TRBJ2-3, with TRBD2 identical over 13 bases. Germline CDR1 reads WSHSY; CDR2 reads SAAADI. The CDR3 is 15 residues long. V shed 10 bases and J 4 bases; nucleotides not matched to a gene: 8. The CDR3 nucleotides read TGCGCCACCATAGGACTAGCGGGAGCCCCAGATACGCAGTATTTT. Its protein product is CATIGLAGAPDTQYF.

The chain recombines TRBV10-1 with TRBJ2-5; 10 nucleotides align to TRBD1. CDR1 is WNHNN and CDR2 is SYGVQD in the germline V gene (reference sequence). V was clipped by 4 bases and J by 7 bases; unmatched bases: 9. This CDR3 region has 15 residues. CDR3 in amino acids: CASSGTGGGLGTQYF. The CDR3 DNA is TGCGCCAGCAGTGGGACAGGGGGTGGCCTGGGGACCCAGTACTTC.

J is TRBJ2-1 and V is TRBV2; D might be TRBD1 or TRBD2, each matching 6 bases. The V end lost 4 bases, the J end lost 9 bases, and 10 bases lay between the germline ends. The length of the CDR3 is 12 residues. Germline values: CDR1 SNHLY, CDR2 FYNNEI. This CDR3 is CASSGGGSEQFF. Written as DNA, the CDR3 is TGTGCCAGCAGTGGAGGGGGGAGTGAGCAGTTCTTC.

The CDR3 DNA is TGTGCCAGTAGTGGTTTGACGGGGAATGAGCATTTT. Its protein is CASSGLTGNEHF. The V call is TRBV19, the J call TRBJ1-5; D is unresolved. Trimming shortened V by 5 bases and J by 14 bases, and 16 bases separated the two germline ends. There are 12 residues in the CDR3. Germline CDR1 reads LNHDA; CDR2 reads SQIVND (reference sequence).

This clonotype was recorded many times. The chain uses TRBV10-3 and TRBJ2-3, with 10 bases identical to TRBD2. The CDR3 is 13 amino acids. V lost 11 bases, J lost 5 bases, and 7 bases stayed unmatched. Per germline, CDR1 ENHRY and CDR2 SYGVKD. In nucleotides, the CDR3 is TGTGCCGCCGGGACTAGCGTGGTAGATACGCAGTATTTT. This sequence encodes CAAGTSVVDTQYF.

This clonotype was counted at least ten times. V and J are TRBV7-6 and TRBJ2-2, with 8 positions matching TRBD2. The CDR3 consists of 14 residues. J was trimmed by 3 bases and V by 6 bases; bases with no gene match: 3. Germline CDR1 and CDR2: SGHVS and FNYEAQ. CDR3 DNA: TGTGCCAGCAGTCGGGGGGGGGACACCGGGGAGCTGTTTTTT. Protein sequence: CASSRGGDTGELFF.

The rearrangement links TRBV14 to TRBJ2-3, with 10 bases aligning to TRBD1. The CDR3 contains 16 residues. Germline V CDR1 and CDR2: SGHDN, FVKESK. Unmatched junction bases numbered 7, after V lost 4 bases and J lost 3 bases. CDR3: CASSLYGQGVTDTQYF. The CDR3 coding sequence is TGTGCCAGCAGCCTGTACGGACAGGGGGTTACAGATACGCAGTATTTT.

This clonotype was seen ten or more times. V gene TRBV9 combines with J gene TRBJ1-1, with 7 bases fitting TRBD1. The trim removed 0 bases at V and 3 bases at J, leaving 17 bases unmatched. Germline values: CDR1 SGDLS, CDR2 YYNGEE. The CDR3 runs 19 residues. The CDR3 sequence: CASSVEPPTGDLKDTEAFF. Here the CDR3 DNA reads TGTGCCAGCAGCGTAGAGCCCCCCACAGGGGACTTGAAGGACACTGAAGCTTTCTTT.

This clonotype has only a few counts. A much bigger clone sits one base away, suggesting this may be a read error. The chain couples TRBV12-3 or TRBV12-4 to TRBJ2-7; unclear D gene. V was pared by 4 bases and J by 2 bases, with 9 bases between. The CDR3 has 13 amino acids. This chain's CDR3 is CASSYSGAYEQYF. Here the CDR3 DNA reads TGTGCCAGCAGTTACTCTGGGGCCTACGAGCAGTACTTC.

This clonotype was counted ten times or more. V usage is TRBV20-1 and J usage is TRBJ2-1; tentatively, D is TRBD1 (6 bases). The germline V gene has CDR1 DFQATT and CDR2 SNEGSKA (reference sequence). V lost 5 bases and J lost 0, with 20 bases in between. The CDR3 sequence is 17 residues long. CDR3 sequence (DNA): TGCAGTGCTCGAAGGGGGTGGGGGCCCAGCTCCTACAATGAGCAGTTCTTC. Translation: CSARRGWGPSSYNEQFF.

The CDR3 DNA reads TGTGCCGGGAAGCCCACTACAGGAACCGGGGAGCTGTTTTTT. Translated: CAGKPTTGTGELFF. The chain carries TRBV7-9 and TRBJ2-2; a possible D gene is TRBD1 (5 bases). Per the germline V gene, CDR1 is SEHNR and CDR2 is FQNEAQ (reference sequence). The CDR3 totals 14 residues. Trimming left V 11 bases short and J 5 bases short, with 18 bases between.

The chain joins TRBV28 to TRBJ1-5; D not resolved. CDR1 is MDHEN and CDR2 is SYDVKM in the germline V gene. The CDR3 covers 13 residues. Trimming took 6 bases from V and 3 from J, leaving 9 bases between them. The CDR3 spells CASRPTPNQPQHF. CDR3 DNA: TGTGCCAGCAGGCCTACTCCCAATCAGCCCCAGCATTTT.

This clonotype occurred many times. The J gene is TRBJ2-1, the V gene TRBV11-2, with D unclear. Germline loops: CDR1 SGHAT, CDR2 FQNNGV. Trimming removed 0 bases at V and 4 bases at J, with 7 bases between. The CDR3 has 14 residues. DNA for the CDR3: TGTGCCAGCAGCTTAGATGGTGGGTACAATGAGCAGTTCTTC. As protein: CASSLDGGYNEQFF.

This clonotype has a count of ten or more. The CDR3 sequence is CASSLDYRGGIEQYF. In nucleotides, the CDR3 is TGTGCCAGCAGCTTAGATTACCGGGGGGGCATCGAGCAGTACTTC. The chain carries TRBV11-2 and TRBJ2-7; 8 nucleotides match TRBD2. V lost 0 bases and J lost 6; bases outside the gene matches: 7. CDR1 and CDR2 (germline): SGHAT, FQNNGV. The CDR3 is 15 residues long.

This clonotype showed up many times. The rearrangement links TRBV15 to TRBJ2-5; 8 bases line up with TRBD2. This CDR3 contains 17 residues. Germline V gene data show CDR1 as LNHNV and CDR2 as YYDKDF (reference sequence). With 2 bases clipped from V and 5 bases from J, the junction kept 13 bases outside the gene matches. The DNA of the CDR3 is TGTGCCACCAGCAGACCCTTCGGGGCGGGAGGAGGGGAGACCCAGTACTTC. Translated: CATSRPFGAGGGETQYF. The complete variable domain, with remaining parts taken from reference TRBV15 and TRBJ2-5, reads DAMVIQNPRYQVTQFGKPVTLSCSQTLNHNVMYWYQQKSSQAPKLLFHYYDKDFNNEADTPDNFQSRRPNTSFCFLDIRSPGLGDTAMYLCATSRPFGAGGGETQYFGPGTRLLVL.

This clonotype occurred many times. V and J are TRBV24-1 and TRBJ1-2; the match to TRBD1 covers 9 bases. CDR1 is KGHDR, CDR2 SFDVKD, per germline. This CDR3 is 15 amino acids long. The V and J ends lost 3 bases and 4 bases, in that order; junction bases with no gene match: 5. DNA of the CDR3: TGTGCCACCAGTGATAGTGGGACAGGGAGCTATGGCTACACCTTC. Translated, it gives CATSDSGTGSYGYTF.

The chain has TRBV2 and TRBJ2-7; maybe TRBD2 (5 bases). Trimming took 3 bases from V and 0 from J, leaving 12 bases between them. The CDR3 spans 15 residues. The germline V gene has CDR1 SNHLY and CDR2 FYNNEI. CDR3 protein: CASSERGWNSYEQYF. DNA for the CDR3: TGTGCCAGCAGTGAGCGCGGGTGGAACTCCTACGAGCAGTACTTC.

Regarding this clonotype: One junction end disagrees with the germline gene, perhaps due to a read error. The chain is built from TRBV7-2 and TRBJ2-1, with no clear D. Germline values: CDR1 SGHTA, CDR2 FQGNSA. The CDR3 contains 13 residues. The CDR3 DNA reads TGTGCCAGCAGCTTAGGGCAGCCAAATGAGCGGTTCTTC. The encoded protein is CASSLGQPNERFF.

Only one count was recorded for this clonotype. The J gene is TRBJ1-5, the V gene TRBV7-6, with D tentatively TRBD1 (6 bases). Looked up from germline, CDR1 is SGHVS and CDR2 is FNYEAQ. The CDR3 loop spans 13 amino acids. Trimming shortened V by 0 bases and J by 6 bases, and 6 bases separated the two germline ends. The CDR3 DNA reads as TGTGCCAGCAGCTTAGCGACAGGTCAGCCCCAGCATTTT. Its translation is CASSLATGQPQHF.

Comments on this clonotype: The CDR3 ends on some other residue instead of the conserved phenylalanine or tryptophan, so this is likely a read error. No DNA is shown, since the ends of the CDR3 on it are uncertain; the CDR3 is the one TCRdb lists. The chain couples TRBV7-9 to TRBJ1-2; no DNA check was done on the table's D call, TRBD1. Germline CDR1 and CDR2: SEHNR and FQNEAQ (reference sequence). The CDR3 is 9 residues long, counting both termini. The CDR3 is CASSSLTAG.

There are many counts of this clonotype. V and J are TRBV2 and TRBJ2-7; D possibly corresponds to TRBD2 (6 bases). V was cut by 6 bases and J by 7 bases, with 19 bases left in between. Germline CDR1 SNHLY, CDR2 FYNNEI. CDR3 length equals 14 residues. For the CDR3, the DNA is TGTGCCAGCAGGCCCGGGACTTACCTGGGGGAGCAGTACTTC. Residues: CASRPGTYLGEQYF. Full variable domain (remainder filled in from reference TRBV2 and TRBJ2-7): EPEVTQTPSHQVTQMGQEVILRCVPISNHLYFYWYRQILGQKVEFLVSFYNNEISEKSEIFDDQFSVERPDGSNFTLKIRSTKLEDSAMYFCASRPGTYLGEQYFGPGTRLTVT.